The next 5 T cell receptor beta chains were all read from a single sample in a study of shared clonotypes between healthy human individuals. Sequenced by immunoSEQ multiplex PCR; TCRdb stores in-frame clones only, minus some. This table holds about 600,000 clones, around 97% found once. Sequencing used naive CD4+ T cells sorted from blood. Sample subset: CD45RA+ positively selected. The receptors originated from a woman in her twenties or thirties in good health.

This clone appeared a single time. The rearrangement uses TRBV5-1 and TRBJ2-7, with D possibly TRBD2 on 6 matching bases. The CDR3 length is 15 residues. In germline, CDR1 is SGHRS, CDR2 YFSETQ. V lost 4 bases to trimming and J lost 2 bases, with 16 bases between them. The CDR3 is CASSLPGVGAYEQYF. DNA for the CDR3: TGCGCCAGCAGCCTCCCGGGAGTAGGAGCCTACGAGCAGTACTTC.

This clone occurred once. The V and J genes are TRBV30 and TRBJ2-5; 7 bases agree with TRBD1. The CDR3 sequence is 12 residues long. CDR1 and CDR2 (germline): GTSNPN, SVGIG (reference sequence). Trimming took 4 bases from V and 3 from J; bases not matched to a gene: 2. CDR3 in amino acids: CAWKGTEETQYF. CDR3 coding DNA: TGTGCCTGGAAAGGGACAGAAGAGACCCAGTACTTC.

The V call is TRBV7-3, the J call TRBJ2-3; 10 nucleotides agree with TRBD2. CDR3 size: 16 residues. V lost 5 bases and J lost 2; bases outside the gene matches: 7. The V gene's germline CDR1 is SGHTA and CDR2 FQGTGA. This CDR3 is CASSDSTSGITDTQYF. For the CDR3, the DNA is TGTGCCAGCAGCGATTCTACTAGCGGGATCACAGATACGCAGTATTTT.

The rearrangement uses TRBV28 and TRBJ1-5; D gene unclear. Germline CDR1 reads MDHEN; CDR2 reads SYDVKM. CDR3 length equals 14 residues. The V and J ends lost 7 bases and 7 bases respectively, with 17 bases between them. The CDR3 sequence is CASTREGSGQPQHF. The DNA of the CDR3 is TGTGCCAGCACCCGCGAGGGCTCCGGCCAGCCCCAGCATTTT.

V and J are TRBV28 and TRBJ1-1; D is uncertain. Germline loops: CDR1 MDHEN, CDR2 SYDVKM. This CDR3 has 13 amino acids. V was pared by 3 bases and J by 4 bases, with 9 bases between. CDR3 in amino acids: CASSFLGSTEAFF. For the CDR3, the DNA is TGTGCCAGCAGTTTTCTGGGGTCCACTGAAGCTTTCTTT.